This T cell receptor (beta chain) is from a study of T-cell reconstitution after alpha-beta-depleted transplantation in children. Findings and limits, study-wide: Several hundred expanded graft clones reportedly supplied alpha-beta T cells about two months after transplant. Some patients showed high day-60 TCRbeta diversity, which derived from surviving recipient T cells and thymic progenitors. T-cell numbers and diversity one year post-transplant derived largely from freshly generated T cells.

This clonotype is medium-sized in the sample. Its specificity is unknown. The authors prepared the TCRbeta library with unique molecular identifiers. In TCRdb, the PCR reads were re-called with MiXCR into one record per CDR3 protein. The sample holds some 15,000 distinct CDR3 sequences; 4.5% to 6% are singletons and the top ten take around 7.5%. Trimming shortened V by 5 bases and J by 5 bases, and 20 bases separated the two germline ends. Germline lookup yields CDR1 SGHRS and CDR2 YFSETQ. This CDR3 is built from 16 residues. Sequencing was performed on PBMCs, taken before TCRalphabeta/CD19-depleted stem cell transplant. The clonotype originates from a boy aged 10-17 years with acute lymphoblastic leukemia, due to receive a stem cell transplant. V is TRBV5-1 and J is TRBJ2-1; TRBD2 is a possible D gene (6 bases). CDR3 protein: CASRTGSPTPNNEQFF. The CDR3 coding sequence is TGCGCCAGCAGGACCGGGAGTCCCACACCAAACAATGAGCAGTTCTTC. The full variable domain, rest sourced from reference TRBV5-1 and TRBJ2-1, is KAGVTQTPRYLIKTRGQQVTLSCSPISGHRSVSWYQQTPGQGLQFLFEYFSETQRNKGNFPGRFSGRQFSNSRSEMNVSTLELGDSALYLCASRTGSPTPNNEQFFGPGTRLTVL.